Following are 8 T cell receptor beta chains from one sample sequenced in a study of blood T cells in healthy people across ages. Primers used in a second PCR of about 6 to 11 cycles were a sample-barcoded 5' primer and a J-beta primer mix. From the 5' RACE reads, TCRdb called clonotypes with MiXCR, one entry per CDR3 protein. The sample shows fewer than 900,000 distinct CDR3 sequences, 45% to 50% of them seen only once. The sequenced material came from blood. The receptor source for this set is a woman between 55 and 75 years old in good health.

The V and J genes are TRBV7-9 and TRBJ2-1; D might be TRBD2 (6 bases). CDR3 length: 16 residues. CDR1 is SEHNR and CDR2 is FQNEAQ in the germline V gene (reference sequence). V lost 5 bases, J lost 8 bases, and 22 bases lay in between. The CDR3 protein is CASSKTSRVFSDEQFF. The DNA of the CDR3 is TGTGCCAGCAGCAAGACTAGTAGGGTGTTCTCAGATGAGCAGTTCTTC.

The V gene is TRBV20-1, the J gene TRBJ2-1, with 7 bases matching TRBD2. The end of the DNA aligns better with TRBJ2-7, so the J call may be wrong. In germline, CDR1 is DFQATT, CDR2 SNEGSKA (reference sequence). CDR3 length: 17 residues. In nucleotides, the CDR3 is TGCAGTGCTAGAGATCCCGGGGGGAGGCGGTCCTACAATGAGCAGTACTTC. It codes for CSARDPGGRRSYNEQYF.

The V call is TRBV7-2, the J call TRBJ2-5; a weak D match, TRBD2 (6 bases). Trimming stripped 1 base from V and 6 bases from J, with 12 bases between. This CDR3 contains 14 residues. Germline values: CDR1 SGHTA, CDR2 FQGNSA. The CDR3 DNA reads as TGTGCCAGCAGCTTAGAGGCGGCGGGGAAGACCCAGTACTTC. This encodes CASSLEAAGKTQYF.

The CDR3, as DNA: TGTGCCAGCAGCTTCGGGACTACTGGCTACACCTTC. Amino acid sequence: CASSFGTTGYTF. J is TRBJ1-2 and V is TRBV5-8, with a tentative D call TRBD1 (5 bases). Germline V CDR1 and CDR2: SGHTS, YDEGEE. The V and J ends lost 2 bases and 7 bases respectively, with 9 bases between them. This CDR3 has 12 amino acids.

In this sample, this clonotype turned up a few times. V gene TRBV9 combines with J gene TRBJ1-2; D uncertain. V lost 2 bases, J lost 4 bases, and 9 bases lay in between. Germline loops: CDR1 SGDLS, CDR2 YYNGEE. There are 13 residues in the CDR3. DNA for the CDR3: TGTGCCAGCAGCGTTGGTCAGTCCTATGGCTACACCTTC. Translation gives CASSVGQSYGYTF.

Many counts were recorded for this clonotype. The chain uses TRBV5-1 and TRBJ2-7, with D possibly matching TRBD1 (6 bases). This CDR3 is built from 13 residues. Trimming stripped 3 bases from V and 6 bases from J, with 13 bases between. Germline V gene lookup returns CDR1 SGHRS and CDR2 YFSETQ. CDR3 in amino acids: CASSSQTGAEQYF. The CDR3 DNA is TGCGCCAGCAGCTCACAGACAGGCGCCGAGCAGTACTTC.

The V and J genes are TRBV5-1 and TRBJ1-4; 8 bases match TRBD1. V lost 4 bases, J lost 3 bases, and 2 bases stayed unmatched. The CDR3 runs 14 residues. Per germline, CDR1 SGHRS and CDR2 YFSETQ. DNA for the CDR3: TGCGCCAGCAGCCAGGGGGCTTCTAATGAAAAACTGTTTTTT. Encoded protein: CASSQGASNEKLFF.

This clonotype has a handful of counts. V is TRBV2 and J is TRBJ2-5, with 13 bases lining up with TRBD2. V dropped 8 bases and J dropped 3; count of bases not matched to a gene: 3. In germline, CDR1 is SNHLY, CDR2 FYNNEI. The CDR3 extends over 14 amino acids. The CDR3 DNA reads TGTGCCAGCCTGGGGACTAGCGGGAAAGAGACCCAGTACTTC. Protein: CASLGTSGKETQYF.